The 22 T cell receptor beta chains below all came from one sample that was sequenced in a study of cytomegalovirus exposure and HLA in healthy donors. Primers: 60 Vbeta forward and 13 Jbeta reverse. Profiling relied on immunoSEQ multiplex PCR, and the TCRdb table lists in-frame clones only, not all of them. The sample shows more than 110,000 clones, 70% to 80% of them seen only once. Source material: PBMCs. These receptors came from a woman aged 50 to 65 in good health and CMV-seronegative.

The CDR3 bases are TGTGCCACCACGACAGGGGATAAAGAGCAGTACTTC. Translating gives CATTTGDKEQYF. The genes are TRBV10-3 and TRBJ2-7, with 8 bases lining up with TRBD1. Germline CDR1 ENHRY, CDR2 SYGVKD. The CDR3 has 12 amino acids. J gave up 7 bases and V 10 bases, and 9 bases lay outside the gene matches.

Notes on this clone: Other DNA sequences from this sample encode an identical CDR3 as well. The J gene is TRBJ2-3, the V gene TRBV7-2; 11 nucleotides align to TRBD2. This CDR3 has 16 amino acids. The V segment lost 5 bases and the J segment 6 bases; nucleotides outside the gene matches: 10. Germline assignment: CDR1 SGHTA and CDR2 FQGNSA. The DNA of the CDR3 is TGTGCCAGCAGCCGGGGGCTAGCGGGGGGAGGGGATACGCAGTATTTT. Protein product: CASSRGLAGGGDTQYF.

This clone was counted a few times. This rearrangement joins TRBV4-2 to TRBJ1-2, with D maybe TRBD1 (6 bases). V lost 3 bases to trimming and J lost 13 bases, with 15 bases between them. CDR3 size: 12 residues. Germline-derived CDR1 and CDR2 are LGHNA and YNFKEQ. The CDR3 DNA sequence: TGTGCCAGCAGCCATAACAGGGAAACCTGCACCTTC. This codes for CASSHNRETCTF.

The rearrangement uses TRBV2 and TRBJ2-7; TRBD1 matches 11 bases. J was trimmed by 3 bases and V by 5 bases; bases with no gene match: 3. The CDR3 is 14 amino acids. Per germline, CDR1 SNHLY and CDR2 FYNNEI. CDR3 sequence reads: CASSTGTGGYEQYF. CDR3 bases: TGTGCCAGCAGTACCGGGACAGGGGGCTACGAGCAGTACTTC.

As regards this clone: A junction end diverges from the germline sequence, so it may reflect a read error. Other DNA variants within this sample encode the same CDR3. This rearrangement joins TRBV5-1 to TRBJ2-6; perhaps TRBD1 as D (5 bases). The CDR3 loop spans 16 amino acids. CDR1 is SGHRS and CDR2 is YFSETQ in the germline V gene. The CDR3 DNA reads TGCGCCAGCAGCGAGATCGACACCTCTGGGGCCAATGTCCTGACTTTC. As protein: CASSEIDTSGANVLTF.

This clone was observed once. The V call is TRBV6-6, the J call TRBJ1-1; 9 bases are shared with TRBD1. This CDR3 has 13 residues. The germline CDR1 and CDR2 sequences are MNHNY and SVGAGI (reference sequence). J lost 5 bases, V lost 8 bases, and 6 bases had no gene match. As DNA, the CDR3 is TGTGCCAGCCGGGACAGGGAGGGGACTGAAGCTTTCTTT. Translation: CASRDREGTEAFF.

This chain links TRBV27 with TRBJ2-7; TRBD2 is a possible D gene (6 bases). The V end was cut by 7 bases, the J end by 1 base, with 20 bases between. Looked up from germline, CDR1 is MNHEY and CDR2 is SMNVEV (reference sequence). The length of the CDR3 is 16 residues. The chain's CDR3 is CASNPTSSGPSYEQYF. The CDR3 DNA follows: TGTGCCAGCAACCCCACTAGCTCCGGGCCATCCTACGAGCAGTACTTC.

The gene calls are TRBV2 and TRBJ2-1; possibly TRBD2 for D (5 bases). Trimming stripped 4 bases from V and 10 bases from J, with 23 bases between. Germline lookup yields CDR1 SNHLY and CDR2 FYNNEI. The CDR3 spans 16 residues. The chain's CDR3 is CASSGTGGSNLREQFF. As DNA, the CDR3 is TGTGCCAGCAGTGGGACCGGAGGTAGCAATCTCCGGGAGCAGTTCTTC. The full variable domain, its missing parts supplied by reference TRBV2 and TRBJ2-1, is EPEVTQTPSHQVTQMGQEVILRCVPISNHLYFYWYRQILGQKVEFLVSFYNNEISEKSEIFDDQFSVERPDGSNFTLKIRSTKLEDSAMYFCASSGTGGSNLREQFFGPGTRLTVL.

The chain is built from TRBV29-1 and TRBJ2-2; TRBD1 agrees at 11 bases. The CDR3 loop spans 14 amino acids. The V gene end was trimmed by 4 bases and the J gene end by 6 bases; junction bases not matched to a gene: 4. CDR1 and CDR2 (germline): SQVTM, ANQGSEA. CDR3 sequence (DNA): TGCAGCGTTGGGGACAGGGGGGTCCCCGGGGAGCTGTTTTTT. Its translation: CSVGDRGVPGELFF.

This clone is a singleton in its sample. This rearrangement joins TRBV5-1 to TRBJ2-3, with D perhaps TRBD2 (5 bases). The V and J ends lost 0 bases and 0 bases respectively, with 11 bases between them. Germline V gene data show CDR1 as SGHRS and CDR2 as YFSETQ. CDR3 length: 16 residues. The CDR3 coding sequence is TGCGCCAGCAGCTTGGTGGGCGGGCCTAGCACAGATACGCAGTATTTT. Amino acids: CASSLVGGPSTDTQYF.

V is TRBV28 and J is TRBJ1-2, with D tentatively TRBD1 (5 bases). Per the germline V gene, CDR1 is MDHEN and CDR2 is SYDVKM. The V gene lost 10 bases and the J gene lost 5 bases, with 17 bases spanning the gap. The CDR3 totals 13 residues. CDR3 nucleotide sequence: TGTGCCACCCGGGGGGTGACGACATATGGCTACACCTTC. Residues: CATRGVTTYGYTF.

The V call is TRBV6-5, the J call TRBJ1-4; the D gene is possibly TRBD1 (6 bases). V lost 0 bases and J lost 6, with 11 bases in between. The germline CDR1 and CDR2 sequences are MNHEY and SVGAGI. The CDR3 spans 15 residues. CDR3 region: CASSYSSGVHEKLFF. The DNA of the CDR3 is TGTGCCAGCAGTTACTCGTCAGGGGTTCATGAAAAACTGTTTTTT.

V is TRBV6-1 and J is TRBJ1-2, with D hard to call. The CDR3 runs to 15 residues. V was shortened by 2 bases and J by 8 bases, with 18 bases between the two germline ends. Germline V gives CDR1 MNHNS, CDR2 SASEGT. The CDR3 region is CASSENRGGLSGYTF. The CDR3 region has the DNA TGTGCCAGCAGTGAAAACCGGGGAGGACTAAGCGGCTACACCTTC.

This chain links TRBV2 with TRBJ2-1; 12 nucleotides agree with TRBD2. Germline V gene data show CDR1 as SNHLY and CDR2 as FYNNEI. V shed 8 bases and J 4 bases; nucleotides not matched to a gene: 6. CDR3 length equals 15 residues. The CDR3, as DNA: TGTGCCAGCCGTATAACTAGCGGGGGGTACAATGAGCAGTTCTTC. Translating gives CASRITSGGYNEQFF.

The rearrangement joins TRBV29-1 to TRBJ2-5, with D perhaps matching TRBD2 (6 bases). Germline V gene lookup returns CDR1 SQVTM and CDR2 ANQGSEA. The CDR3 has 12 amino acids. V shed 4 bases and J shed 5 bases, with 11 bases lying between them. CDR3 nucleotide sequence: TGCAGCGTTGGGCGGGGCGGGGAGACCCAGTACTTC. Translation gives CSVGRGGETQYF.

V usage is TRBV10-2 and J usage is TRBJ2-7; 7 bases are shared with TRBD2. The CDR3 runs 14 residues. J was trimmed by 0 bases and V by 3 bases; bases with no gene match: 2. Germline V lookup: CDR1 WSHSY, CDR2 SAAADI. The CDR3 loop reads CASSEREGSYEQYF. The DNA of the CDR3 is TGCGCCAGCAGTGAAAGGGAGGGCTCCTACGAGCAGTACTTC.

The J gene is TRBJ1-2, the V gene TRBV19; 9 positions agree with TRBD1. Germline V gene sequence: CDR1 LNHDA, CDR2 SQIVND (reference sequence). Unmatched junction bases numbered 4, after V lost 6 bases and J lost 5 bases. The CDR3 is made up of 13 amino acids. The CDR3 DNA follows: TGTGCCAGTAGAAGGGACAGGGAATATGGCTACACCTTC. Protein: CASRRDREYGYTF.

The chain couples TRBV11-2 to TRBJ2-2; 10 nucleotides agree with TRBD2. The V and J ends lost 8 bases and 4 bases, in that order; junction bases with no gene match: 7. CDR3 size: 15 residues. The V gene's germline CDR1 is SGHAT and CDR2 FQNNGV. This CDR3 reads CASHERGGFTGELFF. The CDR3, as DNA: TGTGCCAGCCACGAGCGGGGGGGCTTCACCGGGGAGCTGTTTTTT.

The chain joins TRBV19 to TRBJ2-7; TRBD1 matches 9 bases. Looked up from germline, CDR1 is LNHDA and CDR2 is SQIVND (reference sequence). The ends lost 0 bases at V and 5 bases at J; junction bases unmatched: 8. The CDR3 sequence is 16 residues long. The CDR3 loop reads CASSIDRGDRAHEQYF. In DNA form, the CDR3 reads TGTGCCAGTAGTATAGATCGCGGGGACAGGGCCCACGAGCAGTACTTC.

Note on this clone: One end of the junction fails to match germline, which may point to a read error. This sequence joins TRBV29-1 and TRBJ2-1, with a possible D match to TRBD1 (5 bases). CDR1 is SQVTM, CDR2 ANQGSEA, per germline. The CDR3 runs to 11 residues. The CDR3, as DNA: TGCAGCGTTGAAGATCCGATGGGGCTGCTCTTC. Its protein product is CSVEDPMGLLF.

The chain is built from TRBV5-4 and TRBJ2-5; a weak D match, TRBD1 (5 bases). Looked up from germline, CDR1 is SGHNT and CDR2 is YYREEE (reference sequence). Trimming removed 4 bases from V and 5 bases from J, with 18 bases in between. This CDR3 has 15 amino acids. CDR3 region: CASSPPAQDGETQYF. In DNA, the CDR3 is TGTGCCAGCAGCCCCCCCGCACAGGATGGGGAGACCCAGTACTTC.

The chain recombines TRBV25-1 with TRBJ2-1; 8 bases are shared with TRBD2. The ends lost 3 bases at V and 3 bases at J; junction bases unmatched: 7. The CDR3 is 16 amino acids. Germline assignment: CDR1 MGHDK and CDR2 SYGVNS. DNA of the CDR3: TGTGCCAGCAGTGACCCAGCGGGGGCGGTCTACAATGAGCAGTTCTTC. It encodes CASSDPAGAVYNEQFF.